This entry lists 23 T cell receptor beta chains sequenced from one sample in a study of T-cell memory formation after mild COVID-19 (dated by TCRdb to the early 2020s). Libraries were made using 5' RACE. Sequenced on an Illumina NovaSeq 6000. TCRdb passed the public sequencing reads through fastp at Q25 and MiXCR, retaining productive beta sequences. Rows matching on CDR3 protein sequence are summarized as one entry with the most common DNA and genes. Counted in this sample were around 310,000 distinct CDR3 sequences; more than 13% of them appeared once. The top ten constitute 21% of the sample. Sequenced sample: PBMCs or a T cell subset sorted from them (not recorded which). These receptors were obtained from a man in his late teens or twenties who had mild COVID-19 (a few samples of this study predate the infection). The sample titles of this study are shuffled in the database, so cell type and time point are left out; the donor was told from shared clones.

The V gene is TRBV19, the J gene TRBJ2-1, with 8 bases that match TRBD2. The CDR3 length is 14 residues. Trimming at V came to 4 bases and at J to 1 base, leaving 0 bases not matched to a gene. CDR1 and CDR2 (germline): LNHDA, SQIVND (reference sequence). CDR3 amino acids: CASSTGGSYNEQFF. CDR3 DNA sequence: TGTGCCAGTAGTACGGGGGGGTCCTACAATGAGCAGTTCTTC.

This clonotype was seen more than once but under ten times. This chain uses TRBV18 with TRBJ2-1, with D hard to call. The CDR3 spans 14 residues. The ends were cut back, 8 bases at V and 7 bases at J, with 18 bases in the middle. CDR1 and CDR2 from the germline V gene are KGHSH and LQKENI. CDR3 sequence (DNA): TGTGCCAGCACCCCAGCCCAGCGCGAGAATGAGCAGTTCTTC. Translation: CASTPAQRENEQFF.

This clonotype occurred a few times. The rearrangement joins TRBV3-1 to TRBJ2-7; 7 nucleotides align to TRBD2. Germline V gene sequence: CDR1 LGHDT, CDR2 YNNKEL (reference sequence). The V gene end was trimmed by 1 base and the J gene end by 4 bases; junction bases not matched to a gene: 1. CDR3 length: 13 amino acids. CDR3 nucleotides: TGTGCCAGCAGCCAAGCCGGGGGGTACGAGCAGTACTTC. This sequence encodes CASSQAGGYEQYF.

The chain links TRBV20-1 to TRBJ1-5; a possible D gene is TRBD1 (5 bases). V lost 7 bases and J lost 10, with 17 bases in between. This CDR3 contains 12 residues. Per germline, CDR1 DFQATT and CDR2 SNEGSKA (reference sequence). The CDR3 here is CSGRDRLKPQHF. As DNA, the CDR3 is TGCAGTGGTCGGGACCGTCTAAAACCCCAGCATTTT.

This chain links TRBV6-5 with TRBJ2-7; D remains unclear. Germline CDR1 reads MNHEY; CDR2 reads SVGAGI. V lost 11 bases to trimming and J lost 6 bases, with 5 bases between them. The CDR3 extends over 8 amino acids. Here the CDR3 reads CAWCEQYF. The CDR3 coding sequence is TGTGCCTGGTGCGAGCAGTACTTC.

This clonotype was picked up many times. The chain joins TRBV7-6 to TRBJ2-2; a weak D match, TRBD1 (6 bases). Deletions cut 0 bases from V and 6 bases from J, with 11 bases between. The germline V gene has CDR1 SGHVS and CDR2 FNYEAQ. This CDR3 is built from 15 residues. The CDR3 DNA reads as TGTGCCAGCAGCTTAGCTACAGGGCCCGCCGGGGAGCTGTTTTTT. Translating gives CASSLATGPAGELFF.

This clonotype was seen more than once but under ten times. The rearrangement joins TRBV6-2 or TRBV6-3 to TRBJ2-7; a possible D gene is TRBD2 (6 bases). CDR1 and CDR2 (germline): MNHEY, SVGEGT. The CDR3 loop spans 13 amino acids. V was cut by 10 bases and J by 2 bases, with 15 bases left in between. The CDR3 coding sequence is TGTGCCACTAAATCCGGGGGAACCTACGAGCAGTACGTC. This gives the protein CATKSGGTYEQYV.

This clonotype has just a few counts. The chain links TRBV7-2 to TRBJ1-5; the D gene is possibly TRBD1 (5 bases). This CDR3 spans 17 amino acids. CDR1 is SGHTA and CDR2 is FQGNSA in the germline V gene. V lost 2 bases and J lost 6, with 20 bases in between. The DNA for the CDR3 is TGTGCCAGCAGCTTAACTAAAGCCGGGGCCTGGGGTCAGCCCCAGCATTTT. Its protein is CASSLTKAGAWGQPQHF.

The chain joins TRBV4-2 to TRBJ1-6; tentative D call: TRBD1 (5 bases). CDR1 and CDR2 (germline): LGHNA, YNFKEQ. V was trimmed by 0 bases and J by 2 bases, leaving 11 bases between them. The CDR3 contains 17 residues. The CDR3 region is CASSQEQGGPYNSPLHF. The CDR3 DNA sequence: TGTGCCAGCAGCCAAGAGCAGGGAGGACCCTATAATTCACCCCTCCACTTT.

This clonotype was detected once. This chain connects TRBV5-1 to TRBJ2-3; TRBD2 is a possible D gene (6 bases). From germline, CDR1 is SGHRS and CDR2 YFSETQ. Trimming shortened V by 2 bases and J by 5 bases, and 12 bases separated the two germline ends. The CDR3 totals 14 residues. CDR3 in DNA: TGCGCCAGCAGCTTTCTAGCGTGGGGAGATACGCAGTATTTT. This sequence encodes CASSFLAWGDTQYF.

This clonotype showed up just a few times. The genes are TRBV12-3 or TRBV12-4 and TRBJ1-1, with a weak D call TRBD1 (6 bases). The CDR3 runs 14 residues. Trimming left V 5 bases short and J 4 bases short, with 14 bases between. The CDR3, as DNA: TGTGCCAGCAGTCGGACAGTTTCGGGCACTGAAGCTTTCTTT. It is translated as CASSRTVSGTEAFF.

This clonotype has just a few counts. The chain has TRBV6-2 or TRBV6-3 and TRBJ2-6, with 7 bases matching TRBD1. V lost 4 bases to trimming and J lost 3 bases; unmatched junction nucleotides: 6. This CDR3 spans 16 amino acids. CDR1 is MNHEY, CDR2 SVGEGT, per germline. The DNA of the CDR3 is TGTGCCAGCAGTTTGAAGGGGGCGTATGGGGCCAACGTCCTGACTTTC. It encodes CASSLKGAYGANVLTF.

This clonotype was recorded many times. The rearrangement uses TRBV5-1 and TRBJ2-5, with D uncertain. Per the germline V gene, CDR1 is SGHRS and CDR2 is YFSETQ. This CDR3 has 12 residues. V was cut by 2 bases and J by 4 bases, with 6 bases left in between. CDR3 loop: CASSFQGETQYF. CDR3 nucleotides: TGCGCCAGCAGCTTCCAAGGAGAGACCCAGTACTTC.

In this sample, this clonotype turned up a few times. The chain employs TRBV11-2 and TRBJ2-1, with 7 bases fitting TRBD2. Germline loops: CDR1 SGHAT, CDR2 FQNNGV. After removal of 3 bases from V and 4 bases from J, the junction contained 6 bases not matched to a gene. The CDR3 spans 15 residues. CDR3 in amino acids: CASSFSAGEYNEQFF. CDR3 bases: TGTGCCAGCAGCTTTTCGGCGGGGGAATACAATGAGCAGTTCTTC. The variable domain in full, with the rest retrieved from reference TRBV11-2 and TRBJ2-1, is EAGVAQSPRYKIIEKRQSVAFWCNPISGHATLYWYQQILGQGPKLLIQFQNNGVVDDSQLPKDRFSAERLKGVDSTLKIQPAKLEDSAVYLCASSFSAGEYNEQFFGPGTRLTVL.

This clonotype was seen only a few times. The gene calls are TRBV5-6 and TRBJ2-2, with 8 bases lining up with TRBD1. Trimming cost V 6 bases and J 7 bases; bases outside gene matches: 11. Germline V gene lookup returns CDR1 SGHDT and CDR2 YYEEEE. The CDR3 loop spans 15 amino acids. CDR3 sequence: CASTPLDRAVGELFF. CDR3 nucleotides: TGTGCCAGCACCCCGTTGGACAGGGCGGTCGGGGAGCTGTTTTTT. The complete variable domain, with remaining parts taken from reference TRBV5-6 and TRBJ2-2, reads DAGVTQSPTHLIKTRGQQVTLRCSPKSGHDTVSWYQQALGQGPQFIFQYYEEEERQRGNFPDRFSGHQFPNYSSELNVNALLLGDSALYLCASTPLDRAVGELFFGEGSRLTVL.

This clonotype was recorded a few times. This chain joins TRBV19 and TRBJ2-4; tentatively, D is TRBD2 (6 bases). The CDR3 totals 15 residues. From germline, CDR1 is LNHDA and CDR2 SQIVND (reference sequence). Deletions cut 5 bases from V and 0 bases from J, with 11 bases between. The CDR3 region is CASSWGDLAKNIQYF. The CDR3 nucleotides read TGTGCCAGTAGTTGGGGGGATCTAGCCAAAAACATTCAGTACTTC.

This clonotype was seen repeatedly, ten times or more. The CDR3 reads CASSEWGEGGEQFF. The DNA of the CDR3 is TGCGCCAGCAGTGAGTGGGGGGAAGGAGGTGAGCAGTTCTTC. The chain employs TRBV10-2 and TRBJ2-1; possible D gene TRBD2, 6 bases. Germline V gene sequence: CDR1 WSHSY, CDR2 SAAADI. Trimming left V 1 base short and J 9 bases short, with 13 bases between. There are 14 residues in the CDR3.

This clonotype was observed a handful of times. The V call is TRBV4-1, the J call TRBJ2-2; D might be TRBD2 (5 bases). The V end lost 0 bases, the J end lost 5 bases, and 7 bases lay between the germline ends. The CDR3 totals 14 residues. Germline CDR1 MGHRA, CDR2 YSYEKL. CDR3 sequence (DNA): TGCGCCAGCAGCCAAGAATCGGGGACCGGGGAGCTGTTTTTT. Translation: CASSQESGTGELFF.

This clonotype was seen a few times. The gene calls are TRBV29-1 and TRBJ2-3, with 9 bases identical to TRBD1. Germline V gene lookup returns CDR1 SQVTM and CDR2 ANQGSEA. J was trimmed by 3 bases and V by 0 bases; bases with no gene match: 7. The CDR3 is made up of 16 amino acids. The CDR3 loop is CSVEDPRDRATDTQYF. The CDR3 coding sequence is TGCAGCGTTGAAGACCCCCGGGACAGGGCTACAGATACGCAGTATTTT.

CDR3 amino acids: CASSLGTGGGDTQYF. The CDR3 DNA follows: TGTGCCAGCAGCTTAGGGACAGGGGGCGGAGATACGCAGTATTTT. This chain connects TRBV7-6 to TRBJ2-3, with 11 nucleotides matching TRBD1. The CDR3 has 15 residues. V lost 1 base to trimming and J lost 5 bases; unmatched junction nucleotides: 2. The germline V gene has CDR1 SGHVS and CDR2 FNYEAQ.

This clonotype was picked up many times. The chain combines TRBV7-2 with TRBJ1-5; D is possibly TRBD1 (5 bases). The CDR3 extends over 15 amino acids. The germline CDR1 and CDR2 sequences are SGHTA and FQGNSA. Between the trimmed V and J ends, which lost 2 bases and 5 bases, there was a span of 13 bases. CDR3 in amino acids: CASSLMGGTDQPQHF. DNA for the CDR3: TGTGCCAGCAGCTTAATGGGCGGGACGGATCAGCCCCAGCATTTT.

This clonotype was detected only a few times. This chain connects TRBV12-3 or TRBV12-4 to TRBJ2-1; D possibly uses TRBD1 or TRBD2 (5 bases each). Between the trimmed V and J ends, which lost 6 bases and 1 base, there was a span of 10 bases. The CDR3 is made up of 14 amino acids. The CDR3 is CASSGTESYNEQFF. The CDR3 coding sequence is TGTGCCAGCAGCGGGACGGAGTCCTACAATGAGCAGTTCTTC.

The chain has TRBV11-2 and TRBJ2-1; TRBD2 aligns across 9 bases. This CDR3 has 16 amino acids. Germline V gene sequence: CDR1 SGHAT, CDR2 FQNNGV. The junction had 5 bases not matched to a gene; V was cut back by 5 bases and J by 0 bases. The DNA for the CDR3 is TGTGCCAGCAGCATAGGTAGCGGGGGCTCCTACAATGAGCAGTTCTTC. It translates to CASSIGSGGSYNEQFF.